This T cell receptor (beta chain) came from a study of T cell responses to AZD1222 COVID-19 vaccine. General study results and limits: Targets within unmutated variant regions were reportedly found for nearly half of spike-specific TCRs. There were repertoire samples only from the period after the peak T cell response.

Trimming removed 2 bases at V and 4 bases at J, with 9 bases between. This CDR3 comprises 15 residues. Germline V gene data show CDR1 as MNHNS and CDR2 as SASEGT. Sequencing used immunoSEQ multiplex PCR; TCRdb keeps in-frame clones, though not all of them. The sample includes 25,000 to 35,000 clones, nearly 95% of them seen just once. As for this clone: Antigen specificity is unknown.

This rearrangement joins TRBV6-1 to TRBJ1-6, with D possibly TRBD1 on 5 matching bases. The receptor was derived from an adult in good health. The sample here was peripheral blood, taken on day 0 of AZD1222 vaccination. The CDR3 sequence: CASSESGHYNSPLHF. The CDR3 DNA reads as TGTGCCAGCAGTGAATCAGGACATTATAATTCACCCCTCCACTTT.